Shown below are 10 T cell receptor beta chains from a single sample sequenced in a study of CD4+ T cells in melanoma. The data were produced by immunoSEQ multiplex PCR, yet TCRdb's version contains in-frame clones alone and is incomplete. The sample records roughly 21,000 clones, around 80% being singletons. The receptors were gathered from a human donor with melanoma.

This sequence joins TRBV7-3 and TRBJ2-3; the match to TRBD2 covers 11 bases. Unmatched junction bases numbered 6, after V lost 5 bases and J lost 5 bases. The CDR3 runs 15 residues. Germline V gene lookup returns CDR1 SGHTA and CDR2 FQGTGA. CDR3 sequence reads: CASSRSGGERDTQYF. The CDR3 nucleotides are TGTGCCAGCAGCCGTAGCGGGGGGGAGAGAGATACGCAGTATTTT.

This chain connects TRBV18 to TRBJ2-1, with D possibly being TRBD2 (6 bases). Germline-derived CDR1 and CDR2 are KGHSH and LQKENI. V was pared by 3 bases and J by 8 bases, with 17 bases between. The length of the CDR3 is 15 residues. Here the CDR3 DNA reads TGTGCCAGCTCACCGTCAACGAATACGGGAGATGAGCAGTTCTTC. This translates into CASSPSTNTGDEQFF.

Comment on this clone: At one of its ends the junction is not consistent with the germline gene, which may arise from a read error. This chain connects TRBV4-2 to TRBJ1-2, with 7 bases lining up with TRBD1. The CDR3 is made up of 17 amino acids. Germline V gives CDR1 LGHNA, CDR2 YNFKEQ. The CDR3 spells CASSGRDRSMSNYGYIF. The CDR3 nucleotides read TGTGCCAGCAGCGGACGGGACAGATCCATGTCTAACTATGGCTACATCTTC.

The chain employs TRBV7-8 and TRBJ1-1; D gene uncertain. This CDR3 is built from 15 residues. The ends were cut back, 2 bases at V and 1 base at J, with 11 bases in the middle. CDR1 and CDR2 (germline): SGHVS, FQNEAQ. Written as DNA, the CDR3 is TGTGCCAGCAGCTTATTCGAGAGAAAGAACACTGAAGCTTTCTTT. Amino acids: CASSLFERKNTEAFF.

The V and J genes are TRBV29-1 and TRBJ1-1; D gene unclear. V dropped 4 bases and J dropped 3 bases, with 3 bases sitting between them. This CDR3 has 10 amino acids. Looked up from germline, CDR1 is SQVTM and CDR2 is ANQGSEA. The CDR3 DNA is TGCAGCGTTGCGGACACTGAAGCTTTCTTT. It yields the protein CSVADTEAFF.

The chain couples TRBV5-1 to TRBJ2-1; possible D gene TRBD2, 5 bases. Germline values: CDR1 SGHRS, CDR2 YFSETQ. Trimming took off 1 base at V and 15 bases at J, with 17 bases between the two ends. CDR3 length: 13 residues. The CDR3 here is CASSLSPRDIRFF. The CDR3 DNA reads TGCGCCAGCAGCTTGAGTCCCCGGGATATTCGGTTCTTC. Based on the CDR3 plus reference TRBV5-1 and TRBJ2-1, the full variable domain is KAGVTQTPRYLIKTRGQQVTLSCSPISGHRSVSWYQQTPGQGLQFLFEYFSETQRNKGNFPGRFSGRQFSNSRSEMNVSTLELGDSALYLCASSLSPRDIRFFGPGTRLTVL.

The rearrangement uses TRBV29-1 and TRBJ1-1, with unresolved D. Trimming took off 6 bases at V and 1 base at J, with 12 bases between the two ends. The germline gives CDR1 SQVTM, CDR2 ANQGSEA. The CDR3 sequence is 13 residues long. CDR3 sequence: CSVGTFQNTEAFF. The CDR3 nucleotides are TGCAGCGTAGGAACATTCCAGAACACTGAAGCTTTCTTT.

The chain recombines TRBV6-1 with TRBJ2-7; TRBD1 matches 7 bases. CDR1 and CDR2 from the germline V gene are MNHNS and SASEGT. The CDR3 length is 16 residues. Trimming removed 1 base from V and 2 bases from J; junction bases left unmatched: 8. CDR3 in amino acids: CASSEEGTVTAYEQYF. CDR3 sequence (DNA): TGTGCCAGCAGTGAAGAGGGGACAGTCACGGCCTACGAGCAGTACTTC.

This rearrangement joins TRBV5-1 to TRBJ2-7; TRBD1 is a possible D gene (6 bases). The germline CDR1 and CDR2 sequences are SGHRS and YFSETQ. CDR3 length: 15 amino acids. Between the trimmed V and J ends, which lost 4 bases and 6 bases, there was a span of 20 bases. The DNA of the CDR3 is TGCGCCAGCAGCCGCGAGACAGGACAGCACGGCGAGCAGTACTTC. This translates into CASSRETGQHGEQYF. Together with reference TRBV5-1 and TRBJ2-7, the CDR3 gives the full variable domain: KAGVTQTPRYLIKTRGQQVTLSCSPISGHRSVSWYQQTPGQGLQFLFEYFSETQRNKGNFPGRFSGRQFSNSRSEMNVSTLELGDSALYLCASSRETGQHGEQYFGPGTRLTVT.

The sample holds a few counts of this clone. This chain uses TRBV15 with TRBJ1-2; D is undetermined. CDR1 LNHNV and CDR2 YYDKDF come from the germline V gene (reference sequence). The CDR3 is 15 amino acids. The germline V and J ends were trimmed by 0 bases and 0 bases, with 8 bases remaining between them. CDR3 in amino acids: CATSRDSEANYGYTF. Written as DNA, the CDR3 is TGTGCCACCAGCAGAGATAGCGAGGCTAACTATGGCTACACCTTC.